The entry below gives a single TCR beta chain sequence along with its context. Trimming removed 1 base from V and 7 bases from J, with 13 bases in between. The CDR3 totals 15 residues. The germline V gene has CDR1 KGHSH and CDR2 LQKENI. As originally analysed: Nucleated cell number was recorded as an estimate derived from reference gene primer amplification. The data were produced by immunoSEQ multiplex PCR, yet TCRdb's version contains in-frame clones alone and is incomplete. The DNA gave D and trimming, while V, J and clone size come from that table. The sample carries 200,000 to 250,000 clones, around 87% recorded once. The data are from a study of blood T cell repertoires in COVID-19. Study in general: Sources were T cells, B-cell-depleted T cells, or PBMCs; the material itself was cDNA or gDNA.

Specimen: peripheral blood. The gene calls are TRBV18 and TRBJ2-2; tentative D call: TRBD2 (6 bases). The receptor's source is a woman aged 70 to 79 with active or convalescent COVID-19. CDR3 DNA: TGTGCCAGCTCACCACTGTGGAGGGCAAACGGGGAGCTGTTTTTT. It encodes CASSPLWRANGELFF.